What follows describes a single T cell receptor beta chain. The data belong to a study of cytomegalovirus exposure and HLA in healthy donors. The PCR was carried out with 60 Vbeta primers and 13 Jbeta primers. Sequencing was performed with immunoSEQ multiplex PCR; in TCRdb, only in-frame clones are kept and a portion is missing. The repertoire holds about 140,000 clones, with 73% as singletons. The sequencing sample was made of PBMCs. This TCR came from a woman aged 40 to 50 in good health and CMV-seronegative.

In nucleotides, the CDR3 is TGTGCCAGCAGACCTGGCGACAGGGTAGGTGAGCAGTTCTTC. Protein sequence: CASRPGDRVGEQFF. The chain joins TRBV9 to TRBJ2-1, with 7 bases that match TRBD1. Germline lookup yields CDR1 SGDLS and CDR2 YYNGEE. The CDR3 runs to 14 residues. V shed 5 bases, J shed 9 bases, and the junction held 11 bases outside the gene matches.